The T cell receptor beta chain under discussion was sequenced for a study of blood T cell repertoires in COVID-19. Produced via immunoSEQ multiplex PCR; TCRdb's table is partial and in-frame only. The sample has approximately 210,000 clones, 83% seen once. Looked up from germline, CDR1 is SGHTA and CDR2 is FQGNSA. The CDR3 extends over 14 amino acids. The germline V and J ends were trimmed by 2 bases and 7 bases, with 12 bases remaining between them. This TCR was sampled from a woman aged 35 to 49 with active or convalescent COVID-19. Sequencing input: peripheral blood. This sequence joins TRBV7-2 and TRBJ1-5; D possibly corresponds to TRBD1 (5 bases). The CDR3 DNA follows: TGTGCCAGCAGCTTATCCAGGGATGACCAGCCCCAGCATTTT. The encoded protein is CASSLSRDDQPQHF.